This T cell receptor (beta chain) originates from a study of cytomegalovirus exposure and HLA in healthy donors. PCR was performed using 60 Vbeta and 13 Jbeta primers. Clones were read by immunoSEQ multiplex PCR, and TCRdb kept only the in-frame ones, dropping some. This sample carries more than 150,000 clones, 65% to 80% of them seen once, and the ten largest clones take 2% to 3%. This clone appeared a few times. Germline V lookup: CDR1 SGHRS, CDR2 YFSETQ. This CDR3 comprises 15 residues. The J segment lost 10 bases and the V segment lost 1 base, leaving 10 bases of the junction unmatched. The source is a woman aged 25 to 45 in good health and CMV-seropositive. The sequencing input was PBMCs. The rearrangement links TRBV5-1 to TRBJ2-3, with 9 positions matching TRBD2. The CDR3, as DNA: TGCGCCAGCAGCTTGCTAGCGGGACCAGAGCGTTCGCAGTATTTT. Its translation is CASSLLAGPERSQYF. The whole variable domain, filled in from reference TRBV5-1 and TRBJ2-3, reads KAGVTQTPRYLIKTRGQQVTLSCSPISGHRSVSWYQQTPGQGLQFLFEYFSETQRNKGNFPGRFSGRQFSNSRSEMNVSTLELGDSALYLCASSLLAGPERSQYFGPGTRLTVL.